Detailed here is one T cell receptor beta chain. This record comes from a study of blood T cell repertoires in COVID-19. Across the whole study: The United States, Italy and Spain provided the acute and convalescent COVID-19 samples. PBMCs, B-cell-depleted T cells, or T cells provided the cDNA or gDNA that made up the material.

V shed 2 bases and J shed 1 base, with 11 bases lying between them. CDR3 length: 15 amino acids. CDR1 MDHEN and CDR2 SYDVKM come from the germline V gene. The authors' processing: The authors estimated nucleated cell counts from reference gene primer amplification. The assay was immunoSEQ multiplex PCR, and TCRdb's table has in-frame clones only and misses some. The V and J calls and clone size were taken over from that table, and D and trimming were inferred from the DNA. Of 100,000 to 150,000 clones in the sample, roughly 89% were seen once. The sample consisted of peripheral blood. This chain connects TRBV28 to TRBJ1-1; tentative D call: TRBD1 (6 bases). This TCR was sampled from a man aged 50-60 years with active or convalescent COVID-19. The CDR3 loop reads CASSLGGRGNTEAFF. The CDR3, as DNA: TGTGCCAGCAGTTTAGGCGGCAGGGGGAACACTGAAGCTTTCTTT.